The T cell receptor beta chain under discussion was sequenced for a study of response to subunit inactivated influenza vaccine. TCRdb re-called the RT-PCR reads with MiXCR, one entry per CDR3 protein. This sample yields about 540,000 distinct CDR3 sequences, of which under 30% are seen a single time; approximately 2.9% belongs to the top ten. In its sample, this clonotype was seen many times. Trimming took 1 base from V and 5 from J, leaving 9 bases between them. The CDR3 contains 13 residues. Germline CDR1 and CDR2: SGHTS and YDEGEE. This sample was also put to use in a study of T cells expressing NK-cell markers. That work states: As the method of synthesis, 5'RACE template switching with UMIs yielded TCR beta cDNA. It was sorted CD3+CD56+NKG2C+, CD3+CD56+NKG2C- and CD3+CD56-NKG2C+ T cells that supplied the TCR beta repertoires. With respect to HCMV, seven of the eight sequenced donors were seropositive, and one was seronegative. Six or seven donors carried dominant NKG2C+ clonotypes that made up roughly 1.0-8% of their CD8+ T cells. The HCMV specificity of the expanded NKG2C+ T cell clones stayed unresolved.

This material consisted of CD4+ T cells sorted from PBMCs, taken approximately 13 days after vaccination. The origin of this receptor is a man aged 45-65 years who received an inactivated influenza vaccine. The chain recombines TRBV5-8 with TRBJ2-5; D gene ambiguous. CDR3 coding DNA: TGTGCCAGCAGCTTGTTAGTTGGGGAGACCCAGTACTTC. Protein product: CASSLLVGETQYF.